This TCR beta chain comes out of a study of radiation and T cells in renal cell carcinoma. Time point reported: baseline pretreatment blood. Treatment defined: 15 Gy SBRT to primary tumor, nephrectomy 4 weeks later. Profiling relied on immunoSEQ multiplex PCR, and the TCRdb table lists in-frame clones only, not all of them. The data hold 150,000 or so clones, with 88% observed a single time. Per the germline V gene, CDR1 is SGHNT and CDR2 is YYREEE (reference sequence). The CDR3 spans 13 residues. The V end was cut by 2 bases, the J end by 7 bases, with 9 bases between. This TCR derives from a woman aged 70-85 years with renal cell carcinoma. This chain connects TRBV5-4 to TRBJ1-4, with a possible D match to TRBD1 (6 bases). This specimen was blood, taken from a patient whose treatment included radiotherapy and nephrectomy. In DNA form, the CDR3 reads TGTGCCAGCAGCTTCAGGGGAAGTGAAAAACTGTTTTTT. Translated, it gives CASSFRGSEKLFF.